The source of this T cell receptor beta chain is a study of T cells in Graves' hyperthyroidism and ophthalmopathy. Fresh peripheral blood, 10 ml, yielded the PBMCs. General observations from the study: The model foresaw ophthalmopathy a median about 6.5 months prior to onset. The authors' 13 V-J model separated ophthalmopathy from stable hyperthyroidism.

RNA transcripts yielded amplified TCR beta CDR3 regions. The TCR CDR3 was amplified in a first-round RT-PCR using the HTBI primer set. TCRdb re-derived calls from the multiplex PCR reads in MiXCR, one entry per CDR3 protein. Altogether 400,000 to 600,000 distinct CDR3 sequences are present, 20% to 25% being singletons, with the ten largest covering 26%. This clonotype was recorded a few times. Its cognate antigen is unknown. This TCR came from a man between 18 and 29 years old with Graves' hyperthyroidism. Sequencing used blood.

The CDR3 spells CASGAGGTDTQYF. The CDR3 bases are TGTGCCAGCGGGGCGGGGGGCACAGATACGCAGTATTTT. V usage is TRBV6-1 and J usage is TRBJ2-3, with 7 nucleotides matching TRBD2. Germline V gene data show CDR1 as MNHNS and CDR2 as SASEGT. The CDR3 length is 13 residues. Losses at the gene ends were 8 bases for V and 1 base for J; bases not matched to a gene: 3.